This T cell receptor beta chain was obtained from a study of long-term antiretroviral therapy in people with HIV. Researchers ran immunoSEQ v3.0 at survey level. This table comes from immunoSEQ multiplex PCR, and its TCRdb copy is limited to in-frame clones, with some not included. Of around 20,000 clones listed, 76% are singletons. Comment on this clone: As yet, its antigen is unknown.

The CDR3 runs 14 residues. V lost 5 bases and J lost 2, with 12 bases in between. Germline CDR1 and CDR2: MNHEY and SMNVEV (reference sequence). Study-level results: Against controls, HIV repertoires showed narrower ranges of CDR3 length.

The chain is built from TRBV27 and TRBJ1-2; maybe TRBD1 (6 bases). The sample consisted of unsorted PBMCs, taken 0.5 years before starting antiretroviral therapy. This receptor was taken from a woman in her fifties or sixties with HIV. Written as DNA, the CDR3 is TGTGCCAGCAGTCGGACAGTTCTAAACTATGGCTACACCTTC. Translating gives CASSRTVLNYGYTF.